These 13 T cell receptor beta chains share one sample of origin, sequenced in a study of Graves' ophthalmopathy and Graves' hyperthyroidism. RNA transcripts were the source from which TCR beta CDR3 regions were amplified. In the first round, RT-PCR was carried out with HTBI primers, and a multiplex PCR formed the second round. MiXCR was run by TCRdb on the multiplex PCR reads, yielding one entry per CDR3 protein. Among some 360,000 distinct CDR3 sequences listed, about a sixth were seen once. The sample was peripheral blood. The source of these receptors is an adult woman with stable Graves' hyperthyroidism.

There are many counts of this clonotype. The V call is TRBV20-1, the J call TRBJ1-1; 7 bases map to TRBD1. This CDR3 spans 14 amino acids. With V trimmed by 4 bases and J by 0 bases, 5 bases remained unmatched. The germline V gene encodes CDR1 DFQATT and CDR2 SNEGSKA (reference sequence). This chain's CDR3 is CSATGQDMNTEAFF. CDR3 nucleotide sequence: TGCAGTGCTACCGGACAGGATATGAACACTGAAGCTTTCTTT.

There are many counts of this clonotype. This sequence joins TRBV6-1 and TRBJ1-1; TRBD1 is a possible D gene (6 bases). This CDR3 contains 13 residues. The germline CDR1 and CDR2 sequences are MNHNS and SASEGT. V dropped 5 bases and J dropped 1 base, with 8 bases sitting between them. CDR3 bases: TGTGCCAGCAGTCAGGGGAAGAACACTGAAGCTTTCTTT. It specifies CASSQGKNTEAFF.

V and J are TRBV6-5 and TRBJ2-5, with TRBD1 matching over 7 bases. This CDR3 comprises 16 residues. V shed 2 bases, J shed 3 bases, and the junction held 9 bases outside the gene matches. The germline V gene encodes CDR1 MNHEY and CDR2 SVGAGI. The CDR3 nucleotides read TGTGCCAGCAGTTACGTGGCGGGCGACAGGGAAGAGACCCAGTACTTC. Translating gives CASSYVAGDREETQYF.

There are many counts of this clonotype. CDR3 loop: CASSGTGGSVGSYEQYF. CDR3 nucleotides: TGTGCCAGCAGTGGGACAGGGGGAAGTGTCGGCTCCTACGAGCAGTACTTC. The V call is TRBV6-1, the J call TRBJ2-7; 10 positions agree with TRBD1. After removal of 4 bases from V and 0 bases from J, the junction contained 9 bases not matched to a gene. Germline lookup yields CDR1 MNHNS and CDR2 SASEGT. This CDR3 region has 17 residues.

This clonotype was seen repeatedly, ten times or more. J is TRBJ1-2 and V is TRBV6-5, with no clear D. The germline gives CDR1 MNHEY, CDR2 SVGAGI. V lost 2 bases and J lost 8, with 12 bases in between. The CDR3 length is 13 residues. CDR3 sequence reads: CASSYSGGGGYTF. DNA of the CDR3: TGTGCCAGCAGTTACAGCGGAGGAGGCGGCTACACCTTC.

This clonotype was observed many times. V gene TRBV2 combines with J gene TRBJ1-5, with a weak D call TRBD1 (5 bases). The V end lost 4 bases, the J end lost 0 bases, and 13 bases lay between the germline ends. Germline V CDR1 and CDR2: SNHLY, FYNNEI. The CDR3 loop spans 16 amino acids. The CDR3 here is CASSARGVYSNQPQHF. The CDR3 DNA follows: TGTGCCAGCAGTGCCCGGGGCGTGTATAGCAATCAGCCCCAGCATTTT.

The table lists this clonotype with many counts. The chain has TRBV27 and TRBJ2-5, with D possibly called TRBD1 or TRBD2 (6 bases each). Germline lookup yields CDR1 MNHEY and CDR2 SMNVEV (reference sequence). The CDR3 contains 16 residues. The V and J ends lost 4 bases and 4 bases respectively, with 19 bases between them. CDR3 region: CASSSFWGAQGETQYF. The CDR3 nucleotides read TGTGCCAGCAGTTCTTTCTGGGGGGCGCAGGGAGAGACCCAGTACTTC.

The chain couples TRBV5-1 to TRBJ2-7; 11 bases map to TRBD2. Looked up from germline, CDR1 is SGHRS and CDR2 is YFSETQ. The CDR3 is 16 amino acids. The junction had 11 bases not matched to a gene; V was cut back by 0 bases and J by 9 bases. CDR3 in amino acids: CASSLATSGVGSGQYF. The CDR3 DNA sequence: TGCGCCAGCAGCTTGGCGACTAGCGGGGTTGGATCCGGGCAGTACTTC. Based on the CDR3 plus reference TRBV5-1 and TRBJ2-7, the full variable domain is KAGVTQTPRYLIKTRGQQVTLSCSPISGHRSVSWYQQTPGQGLQFLFEYFSETQRNKGNFPGRFSGRQFSNSRSEMNVSTLELGDSALYLCASSLATSGVGSGQYFGPGTRLTVT.

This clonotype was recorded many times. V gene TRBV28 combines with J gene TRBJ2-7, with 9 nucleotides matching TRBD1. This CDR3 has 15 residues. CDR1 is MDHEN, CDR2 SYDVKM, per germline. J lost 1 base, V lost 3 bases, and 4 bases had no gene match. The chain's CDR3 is CASSFSGQGSYEQYF. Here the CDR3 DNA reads TGTGCCAGCAGTTTCTCGGGACAGGGTTCCTACGAGCAGTACTTC.

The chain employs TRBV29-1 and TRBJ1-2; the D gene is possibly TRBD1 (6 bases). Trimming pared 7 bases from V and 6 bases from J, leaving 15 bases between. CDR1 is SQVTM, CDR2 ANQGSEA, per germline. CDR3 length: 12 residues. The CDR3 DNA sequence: TGCAGCGCCCCCGGGACACGCGATGGCTACACCTTC. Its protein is CSAPGTRDGYTF. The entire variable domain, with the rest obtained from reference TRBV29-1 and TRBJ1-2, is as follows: SAVISQKPSRDICQRGTSLTIQCQVDSQVTMMFWYRQQPGQSLTLIATANQGSEATYESGFVIDKFPISRPNLTFSTLTVSNMSPEDSSIYLCSAPGTRDGYTFGSGTRLTVV.

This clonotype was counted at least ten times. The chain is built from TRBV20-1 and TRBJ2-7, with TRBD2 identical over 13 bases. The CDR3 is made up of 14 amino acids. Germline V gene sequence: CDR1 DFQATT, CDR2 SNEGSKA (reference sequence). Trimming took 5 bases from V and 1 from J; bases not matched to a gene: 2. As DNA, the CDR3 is TGCAGTGCTGTGACTAGCGGGAGGTCCTACGAGCAGTACTTC. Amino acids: CSAVTSGRSYEQYF.

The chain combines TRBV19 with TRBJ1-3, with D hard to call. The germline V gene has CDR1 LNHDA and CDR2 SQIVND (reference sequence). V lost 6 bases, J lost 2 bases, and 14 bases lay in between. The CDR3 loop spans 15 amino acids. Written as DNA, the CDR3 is TGTGCCAGTAGCCTCTCAGTAGGCGCTGGAAACACCATATATTTT. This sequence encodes CASSLSVGAGNTIYF. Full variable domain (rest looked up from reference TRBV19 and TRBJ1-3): DGGITQSPKYLFRKEGQNVTLSCEQNLNHDAMYWYRQDPGQGLRLIYYSQIVNDFQKGDIAEGYSVSREKKESFPLTVTSAQKNPTAFYLCASSLSVGAGNTIYFGEGSWLTVV.

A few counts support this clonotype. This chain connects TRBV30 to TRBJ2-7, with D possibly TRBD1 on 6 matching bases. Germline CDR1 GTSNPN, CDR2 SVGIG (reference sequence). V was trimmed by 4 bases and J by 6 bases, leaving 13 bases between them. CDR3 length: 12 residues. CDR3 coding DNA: TGTGCCTGGAAGGGGGTGGGGGTCGAGCAGTACTTC. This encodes CAWKGVGVEQYF.